One and the same sample provided the 25 T cell receptor beta chains below, sequenced in a study of T-cell memory formation after mild COVID-19. TCRdb processed the 5' RACE reads anew with MiXCR; each CDR3 protein has one entry. The sample carries around 110,000 distinct CDR3 sequences, more than 15% recorded once. The material sequenced was PBMCs or a T cell subset sorted from them (not recorded which). The receptor set was obtained from an adult woman who had mild COVID-19 (a few samples of this study predate the infection). Cell type and time point are not known.

In this sample, this clonotype turned up a few times. The J gene is TRBJ2-1, the V gene TRBV19; 9 bases line up with TRBD2. V was pared by 4 bases and J by 1 base, with 5 bases of the junction left unmatched. This CDR3 has 16 amino acids. In germline, CDR1 is LNHDA, CDR2 SQIVND (reference sequence). The CDR3: CASSRALAGSYNEQFF. The CDR3 DNA sequence: TGTGCCAGTAGTAGAGCCCTAGCGGGGTCCTACAATGAGCAGTTCTTC.

The table lists this clonotype with many counts. The CDR3 reads CASGTGGLQPQHF. DNA for the CDR3: TGTGCCAGCGGGACGGGAGGGTTGCAGCCCCAGCATTTT. The chain uses TRBV7-6 and TRBJ1-5, with a possible D match to TRBD1 (5 bases). Trimming removed 8 bases from V and 7 bases from J, with 15 bases in between. The CDR3 consists of 13 residues. Germline-derived CDR1 and CDR2 are SGHVS and FNYEAQ.

The J gene is TRBJ2-7, the V gene TRBV2; 8 bases fit TRBD2. J lost 2 bases, V lost 3 bases, and 6 bases had no gene match. Per the germline V gene, CDR1 is SNHLY and CDR2 is FYNNEI. CDR3 length: 15 residues. This CDR3 reads CASSERRGDTYEQYF. The CDR3 DNA reads TGTGCCAGCAGTGAGAGGCGGGGGGATACCTACGAGCAGTACTTC.

There are a few counts of this clonotype. The chain joins TRBV11-2 to TRBJ2-1; 13 bases are shared with TRBD2. The length of the CDR3 is 15 residues. Germline lookup yields CDR1 SGHAT and CDR2 FQNNGV. The ends lost 5 bases at V and 9 bases at J; junction bases unmatched: 7. CDR3 amino acids: CASSTGLAGSLEQFF. The CDR3 bases are TGTGCCAGCAGCACGGGACTAGCGGGATCCCTTGAGCAGTTCTTC. The whole variable domain, filled in from reference TRBV11-2 and TRBJ2-1, reads EAGVAQSPRYKIIEKRQSVAFWCNPISGHATLYWYQQILGQGPKLLIQFQNNGVVDDSQLPKDRFSAERLKGVDSTLKIQPAKLEDSAVYLCASSTGLAGSLEQFFGPGTRLTVL.

This clonotype was seen only a few times. The chain is built from TRBV4-1 and TRBJ2-1; 9 positions agree with TRBD1. From germline, CDR1 is MGHRA and CDR2 YSYEKL. V trimming: 3 bases; J trimming: 10 bases; junction bases outside the gene matches: 7. The CDR3 runs 14 residues. Here the CDR3 reads CASSHGTGWYEQFF. For the CDR3, the DNA is TGCGCCAGCAGCCACGGGACAGGGTGGTACGAGCAGTTCTTC.

The table lists this clonotype with a count of one. This chain links TRBV19 with TRBJ1-2, with D unclear. CDR1 and CDR2 (germline): LNHDA, SQIVND (reference sequence). Trimming took 3 bases from V and 5 from J, leaving 13 bases between them. The CDR3 is 14 residues long. The chain's CDR3 is CASSITEGGYGYTF. CDR3 nucleotides: TGTGCCAGTAGTATTACGGAGGGTGGTTATGGCTACACCTTC.

The chain employs TRBV18 and TRBJ2-5; possibly TRBD1 for D (6 bases). In germline, CDR1 is KGHSH, CDR2 LQKENI. Trimming pared 4 bases from V and 5 bases from J, leaving 14 bases between. The CDR3 extends over 14 amino acids. CDR3 nucleotide sequence: TGTGCCAGCTCACTTGCAGGGGAAAGGGAGACCCAGTACTTC. Translated, it gives CASSLAGERETQYF.

In this sample, this clonotype turned up a few times. The gene calls are TRBV6-6 and TRBJ1-3, with unresolved D. The CDR3 consists of 13 residues. V lost 5 bases, J lost 2 bases, and 7 bases lay in between. The germline V gene encodes CDR1 MNHNY and CDR2 SVGAGI (reference sequence). CDR3 sequence: CASSQEPGNTIYF. CDR3 DNA: TGTGCCAGCAGTCAGGAACCTGGAAACACCATATATTTT.

The V gene is TRBV27, the J gene TRBJ2-1; TRBD2 matches 7 bases. V lost 5 bases and J lost 3; bases outside the gene matches: 13. CDR3 length: 17 amino acids. Germline V gene data show CDR1 as MNHEY and CDR2 as SMNVEV (reference sequence). Here the CDR3 reads CASSPTRLAGVYNEQFF. CDR3 DNA sequence: TGTGCCAGCAGTCCCACCCGTCTGGCGGGGGTCTACAATGAGCAGTTCTTC.

The chain has TRBV21-1 and TRBJ2-7; the table names TRBD1, a call not compared with the DNA. TRBV21-1 is annotated as a pseudogene. The CDR3 spans 16 residues. Written as DNA, the CDR3 is TGTGCCAGCAGCCTCCAGTCCCGGGACAGGGTCGACGAGCAGTACTTC. It specifies CASSLQSRDRVDEQYF.

This sequence joins TRBV11-3 and TRBJ1-1, with 7 bases fitting TRBD1. The germline V gene encodes CDR1 SGHNT and CDR2 YENEEA. CDR3 length equals 15 residues. V lost 5 bases and J lost 0; bases outside the gene matches: 6. In nucleotides, the CDR3 is TGTGCCAGCAGCCCTCCGGGACAGCTGAACACTGAAGCTTTCTTT. Residues: CASSPPGQLNTEAFF.

This clonotype turned up a few times. The V gene is TRBV11-2, the J gene TRBJ2-5; 12 nucleotides agree with TRBD2. This CDR3 comprises 19 residues. The germline CDR1 and CDR2 sequences are SGHAT and FQNNGV. Germline trimming cut 3 bases from V and 4 bases from J; bases unmatched to any gene: 15. The CDR3, as DNA: TGTGCCAGCAGCTTCGAGATTAGGCTAGCGGGAGGGCCGGTAGAGACCCAGTACTTC. Its translation: CASSFEIRLAGGPVETQYF. Full variable domain (remainder filled in from reference TRBV11-2 and TRBJ2-5): EAGVAQSPRYKIIEKRQSVAFWCNPISGHATLYWYQQILGQGPKLLIQFQNNGVVDDSQLPKDRFSAERLKGVDSTLKIQPAKLEDSAVYLCASSFEIRLAGGPVETQYFGPGTRLLVL.

The chain uses TRBV28 and TRBJ2-7; 10 nucleotides agree with TRBD2. Germline values: CDR1 MDHEN, CDR2 SYDVKM. The CDR3 is 15 amino acids. Trimming cost V 5 bases and J 3 bases; bases outside gene matches: 7. CDR3 protein: CASSPLAGEGYEQYF. For the CDR3, the DNA is TGTGCCAGCAGTCCCCTAGCGGGAGAGGGCTACGAGCAGTACTTC.

This chain joins TRBV27 and TRBJ2-7, with 9 nucleotides matching TRBD2. Germline V CDR1 and CDR2: MNHEY, SMNVEV (reference sequence). The CDR3 is made up of 15 amino acids. The junction had 12 bases not matched to a gene; V was cut back by 6 bases and J by 6 bases. CDR3 sequence reads: CASRRAGTSTGEQYF. In DNA, the CDR3 is TGTGCCAGCAGGCGTGCCGGGACTAGCACTGGCGAGCAGTACTTC.

This clonotype was recorded at least ten times. The chain couples TRBV6-4 to TRBJ2-3; 10 bases align to TRBD1. The CDR3 extends over 15 amino acids. CDR1 and CDR2 (germline): MRHNA, SNTAGT. J lost 4 bases, V lost 5 bases, and 6 bases had no gene match. CDR3: CASSQTGGESDTQYF. The CDR3 nucleotides read TGTGCCAGCAGTCAGACAGGGGGCGAATCAGATACGCAGTATTTT.

V usage is TRBV27 and J usage is TRBJ1-1; no clear D gene. V lost 2 bases and J 0 bases, leaving 16 bases between the germline ends. Germline CDR1 MNHEY, CDR2 SMNVEV (reference sequence). CDR3 size: 17 residues. The CDR3 region has the DNA TGTGCCAGCAGTTTAGACGGGTCCAGTGTCTTGAACACTGAAGCTTTCTTT. Translated, it gives CASSLDGSSVLNTEAFF.

The table lists this clonotype with a few counts. The chain joins TRBV6-2 or TRBV6-3 to TRBJ2-7; 8 nucleotides match TRBD2. J gave up 6 bases and V 6 bases, and 7 bases lay outside the gene matches. The CDR3 is 13 residues long. Germline V gene lookup returns CDR1 MNHEY and CDR2 SVGEGT. The CDR3 protein is CASSRTSRSEQYF. The CDR3, as DNA: TGTGCCAGCAGCCGGACTAGCCGCAGCGAGCAGTACTTC.

The CDR3 nucleotides are TGTGCCAGCAGTGAATTAAAGGCCGCCCCGGACGAGCAGTACTTC. Its translation is CASSELKAAPDEQYF. This chain joins TRBV25-1 and TRBJ2-7; D unclear. This CDR3 region has 15 residues. Trimming pared 1 base from V and 5 bases from J, leaving 15 bases between. Germline CDR1 and CDR2: MGHDK and SYGVNS.

This clonotype showed up many times. The chain is built from TRBV4-1 and TRBJ2-5, with a tentative D call TRBD1 (6 bases). Germline assignment: CDR1 MGHRA and CDR2 YSYEKL. The CDR3 is 15 amino acids. Trimming stripped 1 base from V and 1 base from J, with 10 bases between. This chain's CDR3 is CASSQGRGIQETQYF. The DNA for the CDR3 is TGCGCCAGCAGCCAAGGAAGGGGGATCCAAGAGACCCAGTACTTC.

This CDR3 reads CASSASAWTGEANTIYF. In DNA form, the CDR3 reads TGTGCCAGCAGTGCTAGCGCCTGGACAGGGGAGGCAAACACCATATATTTT. This chain uses TRBV12-3 or TRBV12-4 with TRBJ1-3, with 9 bases identical to TRBD1. Trimming took 5 bases from V and 6 from J; bases not matched to a gene: 14. There are 17 residues in the CDR3.

This clonotype was observed at least ten times. J is TRBJ2-2 and V is TRBV7-6; D gene uncertain. Trimming stripped 2 bases from V and 3 bases from J, with 10 bases between. The CDR3 covers 15 residues. Per germline, CDR1 SGHVS and CDR2 FNYEAQ. This CDR3 reads CASSLRQMYTGELFF. The CDR3 nucleotides are TGTGCCAGCAGCTTACGGCAGATGTACACCGGGGAGCTGTTTTTT.

This clonotype was counted at least ten times. V and J are TRBV27 and TRBJ2-7, with 7 bases that match TRBD1. The CDR3 runs 16 residues. Germline V gives CDR1 MNHEY, CDR2 SMNVEV (reference sequence). Losses at the gene ends were 4 bases for V and 3 bases for J; bases not matched to a gene: 12. The chain's CDR3 is CASSSHGQAADYEQYF. DNA for the CDR3: TGTGCCAGCAGTTCCCATGGACAGGCTGCGGACTACGAGCAGTACTTC.

The rearrangement joins TRBV19 to TRBJ1-1; D gene unclear. V lost 6 bases and J 0 bases, leaving 14 bases between the germline ends. The germline V gene has CDR1 LNHDA and CDR2 SQIVND (reference sequence). CDR3 length: 15 residues. CDR3 residues: CASSLTQIMNTEAFF. CDR3 sequence (DNA): TGTGCCAGTAGCCTCACACAGATTATGAACACTGAAGCTTTCTTT. The full variable domain, its missing parts supplied by reference TRBV19 and TRBJ1-1, is DGGITQSPKYLFRKEGQNVTLSCEQNLNHDAMYWYRQDPGQGLRLIYYSQIVNDFQKGDIAEGYSVSREKKESFPLTVTSAQKNPTAFYLCASSLTQIMNTEAFFGQGTRLTVV.

This clonotype came up a few times. The chain joins TRBV20-1 to TRBJ2-1; TRBD2 matches at 7 bases. The germline CDR1 and CDR2 sequences are DFQATT and SNEGSKA (reference sequence). V lost 6 bases, J lost 8 bases, and 10 bases stayed unmatched. The CDR3 runs 13 residues. The CDR3 loop is CSAPQLASHEQFF. In DNA form, the CDR3 reads TGCAGTGCCCCCCAACTAGCGTCCCATGAGCAGTTCTTC.

This clonotype was counted a few times. V is TRBV3-1 and J is TRBJ2-7, with unresolved D. The CDR3 length is 14 residues. Trimming pared 1 base from V and 0 bases from J, leaving 7 bases between. Germline V gene sequence: CDR1 LGHDT, CDR2 YNNKEL (reference sequence). This CDR3 is CASSQGSYSYEQYF. As DNA, the CDR3 is TGTGCCAGCAGCCAAGGCAGCTACTCCTACGAGCAGTACTTC.